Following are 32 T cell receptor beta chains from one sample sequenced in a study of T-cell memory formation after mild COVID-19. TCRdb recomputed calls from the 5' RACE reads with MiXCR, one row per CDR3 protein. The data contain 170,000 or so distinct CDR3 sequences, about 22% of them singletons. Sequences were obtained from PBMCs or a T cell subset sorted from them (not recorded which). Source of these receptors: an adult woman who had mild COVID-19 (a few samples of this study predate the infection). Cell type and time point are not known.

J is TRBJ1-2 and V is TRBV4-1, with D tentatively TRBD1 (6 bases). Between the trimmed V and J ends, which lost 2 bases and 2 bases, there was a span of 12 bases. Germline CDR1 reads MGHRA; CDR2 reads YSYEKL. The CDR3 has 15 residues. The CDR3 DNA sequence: TGCGCCAGCAGCCAAAGTCAGGGGCTGAACTATGGCTACACCTTC. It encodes CASSQSQGLNYGYTF.

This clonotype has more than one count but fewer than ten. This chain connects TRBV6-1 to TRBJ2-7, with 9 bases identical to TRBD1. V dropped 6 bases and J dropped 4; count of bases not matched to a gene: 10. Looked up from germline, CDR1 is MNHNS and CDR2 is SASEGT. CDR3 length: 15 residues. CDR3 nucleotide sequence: TGTGCCAGCAGCAAATGGACAGGGGAACTATACGAGCAGTACTTC. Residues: CASSKWTGELYEQYF.

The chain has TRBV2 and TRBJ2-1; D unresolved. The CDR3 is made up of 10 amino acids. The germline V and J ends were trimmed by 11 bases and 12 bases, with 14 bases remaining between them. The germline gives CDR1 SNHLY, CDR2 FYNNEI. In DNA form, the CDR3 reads TGTGCCCGCCAGATGGGTCTGCAGTTCTTC. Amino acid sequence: CARQMGLQFF.

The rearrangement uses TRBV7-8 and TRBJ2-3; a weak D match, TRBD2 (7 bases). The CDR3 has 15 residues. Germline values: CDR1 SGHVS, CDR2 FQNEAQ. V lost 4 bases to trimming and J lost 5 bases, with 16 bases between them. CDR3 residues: CASSSGGAVGDTQYF. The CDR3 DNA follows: TGTGCCAGCAGCTCTGGGGGGGCTGTTGGAGATACGCAGTATTTT. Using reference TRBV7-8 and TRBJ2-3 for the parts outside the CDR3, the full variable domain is GAGVSQSPRYKVAKRGQDVALRCDPISGHVSLFWYQQALGQGPEFLTYFQNEAQLDKSGLPSDRFFAERPEGSVSTLKIQRTQQEDSAVYLCASSSGGAVGDTQYFGPGTRLTVL.

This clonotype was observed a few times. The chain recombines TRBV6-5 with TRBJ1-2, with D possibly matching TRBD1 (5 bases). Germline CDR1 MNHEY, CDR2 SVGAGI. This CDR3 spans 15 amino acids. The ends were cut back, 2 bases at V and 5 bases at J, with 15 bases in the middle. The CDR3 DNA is TGTGCCAGCAGTTACCCCTCCGCAGGGCGATATGGCTACACCTTC. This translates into CASSYPSAGRYGYTF.

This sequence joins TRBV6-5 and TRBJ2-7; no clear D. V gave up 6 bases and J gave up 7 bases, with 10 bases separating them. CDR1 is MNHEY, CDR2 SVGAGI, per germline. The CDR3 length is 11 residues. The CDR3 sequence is CASRAEWEQYF. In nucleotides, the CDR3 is TGTGCCAGCAGGGCCGAGTGGGAGCAGTACTTC.

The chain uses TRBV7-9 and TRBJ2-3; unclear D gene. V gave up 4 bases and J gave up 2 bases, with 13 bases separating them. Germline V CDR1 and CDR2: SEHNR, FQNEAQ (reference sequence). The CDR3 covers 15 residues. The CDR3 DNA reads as TGTGCCAGCAGCTCTATGGCTAGGGACACAGATACGCAGTATTTT. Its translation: CASSSMARDTDTQYF. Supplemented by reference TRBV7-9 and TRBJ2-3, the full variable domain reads DTGVSQNPRHKITKRGQNVTFRCDPISEHNRLYWYRQTLGQGPEFLTYFQNEAQLEKSRLLSDRFSAERPKGSFSTLEIQRTEQGDSAMYLCASSSMARDTDTQYFGPGTRLTVL.

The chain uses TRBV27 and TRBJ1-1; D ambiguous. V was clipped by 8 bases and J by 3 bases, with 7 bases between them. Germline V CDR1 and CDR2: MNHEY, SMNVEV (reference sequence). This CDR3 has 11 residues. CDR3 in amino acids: CASGSDTEAFF. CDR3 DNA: TGTGCCAGCGGATCCGACACTGAAGCTTTCTTT.

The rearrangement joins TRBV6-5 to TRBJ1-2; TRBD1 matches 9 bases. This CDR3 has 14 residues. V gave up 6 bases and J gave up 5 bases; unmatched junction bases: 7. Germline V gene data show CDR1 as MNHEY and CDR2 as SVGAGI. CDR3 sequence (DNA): TGTGCCAGCAGCCCGGGACAGGGAAAATATGGCTACACCTTC. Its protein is CASSPGQGKYGYTF.

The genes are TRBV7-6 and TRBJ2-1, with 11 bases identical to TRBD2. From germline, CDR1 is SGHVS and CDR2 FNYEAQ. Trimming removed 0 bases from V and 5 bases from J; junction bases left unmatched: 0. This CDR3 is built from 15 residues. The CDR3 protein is CASSLALAGDNEQFF. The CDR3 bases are TGTGCCAGCAGCTTAGCACTAGCGGGGGACAATGAGCAGTTCTTC.

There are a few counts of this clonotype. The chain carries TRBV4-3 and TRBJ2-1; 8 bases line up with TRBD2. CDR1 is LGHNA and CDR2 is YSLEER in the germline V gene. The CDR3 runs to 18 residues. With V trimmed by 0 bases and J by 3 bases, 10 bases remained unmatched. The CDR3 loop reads CASSQDLPSGSYYNEQFF. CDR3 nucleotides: TGCGCCAGCAGCCAAGATCTTCCTAGCGGGTCCTACTACAATGAGCAGTTCTTC.

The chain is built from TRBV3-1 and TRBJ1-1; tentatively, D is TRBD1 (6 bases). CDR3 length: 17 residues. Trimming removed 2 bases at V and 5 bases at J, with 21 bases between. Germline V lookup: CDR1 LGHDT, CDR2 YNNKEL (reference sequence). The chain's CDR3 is CASSQSRGQRLLTEAFF. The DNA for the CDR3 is TGTGCCAGCAGCCAATCCCGGGGGCAGCGCTTGCTTACTGAAGCTTTCTTT.

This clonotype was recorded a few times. The CDR3 spells CASSVGVVAGVVRTGELFF. The CDR3 region has the DNA TGTGCCAGCAGCGTGGGGGTGGTAGCGGGAGTAGTTCGCACCGGGGAGCTGTTTTTT. The V and J genes are TRBV9 and TRBJ2-2; 9 nucleotides agree with TRBD2. Germline V gene lookup returns CDR1 SGDLS and CDR2 YYNGEE. Trimming removed 2 bases from V and 4 bases from J; junction bases left unmatched: 15. This CDR3 has 19 residues.

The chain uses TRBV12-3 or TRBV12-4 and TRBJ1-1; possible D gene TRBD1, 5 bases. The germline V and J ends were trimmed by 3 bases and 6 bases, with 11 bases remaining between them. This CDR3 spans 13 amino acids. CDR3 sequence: CASSLTGEPEAFF. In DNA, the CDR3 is TGTGCCAGCAGTTTGACGGGGGAGCCTGAAGCTTTCTTT.

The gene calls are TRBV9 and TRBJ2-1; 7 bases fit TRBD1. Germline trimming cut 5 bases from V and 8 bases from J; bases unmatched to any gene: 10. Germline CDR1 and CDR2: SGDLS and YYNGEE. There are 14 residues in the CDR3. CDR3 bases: TGTGCCAGCAGTCCGGGACAGAGTTTCCATGAGCAGTTCTTC. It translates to CASSPGQSFHEQFF.

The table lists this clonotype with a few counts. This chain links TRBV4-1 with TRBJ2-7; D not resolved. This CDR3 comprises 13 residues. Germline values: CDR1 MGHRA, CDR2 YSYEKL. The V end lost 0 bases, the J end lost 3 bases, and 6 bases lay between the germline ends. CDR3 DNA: TGCGCCAGCAGCCAAGATCCGATCTACGAGCAGTACTTC. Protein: CASSQDPIYEQYF.

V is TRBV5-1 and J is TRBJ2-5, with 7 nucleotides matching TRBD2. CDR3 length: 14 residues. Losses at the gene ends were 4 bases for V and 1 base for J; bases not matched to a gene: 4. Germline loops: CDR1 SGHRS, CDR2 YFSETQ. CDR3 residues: CASSPGTTQETQYF. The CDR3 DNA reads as TGCGCCAGCAGCCCCGGGACTACCCAAGAGACCCAGTACTTC. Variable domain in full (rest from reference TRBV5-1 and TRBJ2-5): KAGVTQTPRYLIKTRGQQVTLSCSPISGHRSVSWYQQTPGQGLQFLFEYFSETQRNKGNFPGRFSGRQFSNSRSEMNVSTLELGDSALYLCASSPGTTQETQYFGPGTRLLVL.

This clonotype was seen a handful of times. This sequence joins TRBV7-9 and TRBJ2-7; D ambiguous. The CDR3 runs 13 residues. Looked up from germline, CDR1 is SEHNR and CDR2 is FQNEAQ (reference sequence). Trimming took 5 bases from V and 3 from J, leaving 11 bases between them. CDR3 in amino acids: CASSPPRVYEQYF. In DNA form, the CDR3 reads TGTGCCAGCAGCCCTCCTCGGGTCTACGAGCAGTACTTC.

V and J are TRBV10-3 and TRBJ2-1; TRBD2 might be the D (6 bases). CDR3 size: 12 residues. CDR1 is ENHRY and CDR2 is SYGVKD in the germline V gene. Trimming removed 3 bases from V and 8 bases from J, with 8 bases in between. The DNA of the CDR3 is TGTGCCATCAGTGATCCGGGGGATGAGCAGTTCTTC. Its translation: CAISDPGDEQFF.

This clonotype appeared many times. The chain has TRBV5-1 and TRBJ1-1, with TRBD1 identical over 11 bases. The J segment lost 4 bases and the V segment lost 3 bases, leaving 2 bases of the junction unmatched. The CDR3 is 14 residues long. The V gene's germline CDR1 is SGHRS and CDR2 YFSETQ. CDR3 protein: CASSWGTGGTEAFF. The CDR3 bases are TGCGCCAGCAGCTGGGGGACAGGGGGCACTGAAGCTTTCTTT.

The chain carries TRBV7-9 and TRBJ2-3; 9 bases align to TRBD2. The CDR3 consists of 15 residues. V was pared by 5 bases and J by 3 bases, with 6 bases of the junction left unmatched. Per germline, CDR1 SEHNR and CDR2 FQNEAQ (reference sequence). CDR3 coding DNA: TGTGCCAGCAGCGGGTCTAGCGGGGAGACAGATACGCAGTATTTT. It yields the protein CASSGSSGETDTQYF. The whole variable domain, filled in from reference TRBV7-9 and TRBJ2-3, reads DTGVSQNPRHKITKRGQNVTFRCDPISEHNRLYWYRQTLGQGPEFLTYFQNEAQLEKSRLLSDRFSAERPKGSFSTLEIQRTEQGDSAMYLCASSGSSGETDTQYFGPGTRLTVL.

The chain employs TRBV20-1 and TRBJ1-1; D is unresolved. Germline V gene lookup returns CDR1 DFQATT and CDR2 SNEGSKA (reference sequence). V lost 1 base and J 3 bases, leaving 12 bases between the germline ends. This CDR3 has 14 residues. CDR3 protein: CSARGTRTDTEAFF. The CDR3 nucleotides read TGCAGTGCTAGAGGTACCCGGACCGACACTGAAGCTTTCTTT.

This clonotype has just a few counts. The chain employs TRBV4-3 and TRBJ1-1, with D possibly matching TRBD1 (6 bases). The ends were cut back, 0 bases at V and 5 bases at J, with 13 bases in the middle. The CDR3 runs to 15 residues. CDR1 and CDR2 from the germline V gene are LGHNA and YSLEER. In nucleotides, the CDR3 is TGCGCCAGCAGCCAAGACAGCCAGGGGAAAACTGAAGCTTTCTTT. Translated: CASSQDSQGKTEAFF.

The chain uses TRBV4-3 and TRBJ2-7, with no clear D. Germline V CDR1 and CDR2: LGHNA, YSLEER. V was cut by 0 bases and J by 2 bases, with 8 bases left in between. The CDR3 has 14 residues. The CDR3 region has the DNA TGCGCCAGCAGCCAAGAAGAGAGAACCTACGAGCAGTACTTC. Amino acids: CASSQEERTYEQYF.

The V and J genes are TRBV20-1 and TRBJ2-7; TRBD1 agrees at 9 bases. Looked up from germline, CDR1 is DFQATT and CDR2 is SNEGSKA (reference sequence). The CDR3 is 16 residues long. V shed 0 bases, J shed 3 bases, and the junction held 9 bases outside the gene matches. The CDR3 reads CSARDLRGDRVYEQYF. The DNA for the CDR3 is TGCAGTGCTAGAGATCTACGGGGGGACAGGGTCTACGAGCAGTACTTC.

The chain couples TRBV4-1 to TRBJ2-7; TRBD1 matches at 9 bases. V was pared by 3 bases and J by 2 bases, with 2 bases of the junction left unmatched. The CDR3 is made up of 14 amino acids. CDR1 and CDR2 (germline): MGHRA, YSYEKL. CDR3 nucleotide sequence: TGCGCCAGCAGCCAGAACAGGGGGCCCTACGAGCAGTACTTC. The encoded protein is CASSQNRGPYEQYF.

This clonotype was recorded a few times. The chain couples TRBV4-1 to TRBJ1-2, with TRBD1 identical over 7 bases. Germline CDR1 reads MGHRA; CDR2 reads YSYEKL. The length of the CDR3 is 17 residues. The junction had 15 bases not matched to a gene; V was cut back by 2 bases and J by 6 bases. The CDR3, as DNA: TGCGCCAGCAGCCAAACAACCCCAAGGGGAGGGGGCAATGGCTACACCTTC. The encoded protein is CASSQTTPRGGGNGYTF.

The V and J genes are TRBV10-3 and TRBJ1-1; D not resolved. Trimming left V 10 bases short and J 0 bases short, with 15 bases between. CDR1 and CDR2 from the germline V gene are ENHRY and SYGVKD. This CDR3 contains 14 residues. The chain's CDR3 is CATQEEGLNTEAFF. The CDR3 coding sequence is TGTGCCACCCAGGAGGAGGGCCTGAACACTGAAGCTTTCTTT.

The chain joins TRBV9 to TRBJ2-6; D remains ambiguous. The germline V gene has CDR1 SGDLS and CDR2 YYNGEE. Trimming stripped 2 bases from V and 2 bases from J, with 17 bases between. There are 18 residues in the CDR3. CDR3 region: CASSVPGRALTGANVLTF. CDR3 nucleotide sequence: TGTGCCAGCAGCGTTCCAGGACGGGCCCTCACTGGGGCCAACGTCCTGACTTTC.

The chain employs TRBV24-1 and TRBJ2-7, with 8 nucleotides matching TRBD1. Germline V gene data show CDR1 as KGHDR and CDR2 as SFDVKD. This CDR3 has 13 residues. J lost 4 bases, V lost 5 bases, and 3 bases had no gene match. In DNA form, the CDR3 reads TGTGCCACCAGTGGACAGGGGAGGTACGAGCAGTACTTC. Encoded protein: CATSGQGRYEQYF.

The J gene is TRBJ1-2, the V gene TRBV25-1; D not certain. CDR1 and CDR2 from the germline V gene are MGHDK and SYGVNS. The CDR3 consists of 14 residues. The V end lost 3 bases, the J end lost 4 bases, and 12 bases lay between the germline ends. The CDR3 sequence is CASSDFADIYGYTF. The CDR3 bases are TGTGCCAGCAGTGATTTCGCAGATATCTATGGCTACACCTTC.

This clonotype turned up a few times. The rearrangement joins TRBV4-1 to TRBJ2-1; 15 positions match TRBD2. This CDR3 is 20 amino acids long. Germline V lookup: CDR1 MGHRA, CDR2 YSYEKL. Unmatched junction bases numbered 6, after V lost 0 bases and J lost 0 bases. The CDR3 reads CASSQDGLAGGLSSYNEQFF. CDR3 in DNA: TGCGCCAGCAGCCAAGACGGACTAGCGGGAGGGCTTAGCTCCTACAATGAGCAGTTCTTC.